This TCR beta chain was recorded in a study of blood T cell repertoires in COVID-19 (dated by TCRdb to 2018 to 2020). About the investigation overall: Samples covering the acute and convalescent phases of COVID-19 were provided by collaborators in the United States, Italy and Spain. The prospective study material was composed of cDNA or gDNA derived from T cells, B-cell-depleted T cells, or PBMCs. Deeply sampled blood TCRbeta repertoires from subjects exposed to, actively infected with, or recovered from COVID-19 were included in the dataset. A freely available public database, intended as a resource for researchers studying the immune response to SARS-CoV-2, is where the repertoires were released. Samples were obtained from the ongoing ImmuneRACE study (first 160 participants) and from 1,000 to 1,500 subjects provided by 6 global collaborators. Nearly every sample came with metadata listing a de-identified subject ID, COVID-19 status, age in years and sex. Where available, HLA class I and class II types were obtained from metadata supplied by the sample provider rather than from assay-based typing.

Samples from volunteer blood donors who had recovered from COVID-19 were contributed by a second Seattle source. The collaborating institutions used their own protocols to collect whole blood in K2EDTA tubes. For TCRbeta analysis, collaborators shipped samples in one of three forms: frozen whole blood, isolated PBMCs, or DNA extracted from either of those sample types. The immunoSEQ Assay, a bias-controlled multiplex PCR, was used to amplify TCRbeta CDR3 regions from genomic DNA. From the authors' description of their analysis: The number of nucleated cells in each sample was estimated by amplification of reference gene primers within the assay. Sequence reads were collapsed and filtered to measure the absolute abundance of every unique TCRbeta CDR3 rearrangement. Productive Simpson clonality was computed per sample as the square root of Simpson's diversity index over productive rearrangements. TCRdb provides this immuneACCESS table in a form limited to in-frame rearrangements. Some clones are lacking; in checked studies, under half of them reflect an unresolved V gene, and why the rest are absent is not known. V, J and clone size are those of that table, while D and trimming were read from the DNA. The sample contains a few hundred thousand clones, roughly 89% of them found a single time. The top ten clonotypes cover 4% to 5% of the sample.

Concerning this clone itself: Its antigen specificity is not known. Per-base qualities were not stored, and no clone one base away is much larger.

Reading from cysteine to phenylalanine, the CDR3 counts 17 amino acids. This entry keeps only the CDR3 DNA: 51 bases, framed from base 1. Trimming takes 7 bases from V and 0 bases from J, and the germline ends sit 19 bases apart. The germline V gene (reference sequence) sets CDR1 to LNHDA and CDR2 to SQIVND. What the research found in general, with its limitations: The quantity of clinical and demographic metadata differed by source and by participant and was supplied without curation.

This chain joins TRBV19 to TRBJ1-3, with the D gene not confidently named. The sequence came from a woman in her forties who had recovered from COVID-19. Sequencing input: peripheral blood. The CDR3 protein is CASNSFSTFVSGNTIYF. Here is the DNA: TGTGCCAGTAATTCCTTTTCGACATTCGTCTCTGGAAACACCATATATTTT.